This T cell receptor beta chain comes out of a study of OX40 agonist ivuxolimab in advanced cancers. Study-wide points: Both blood CD4+ and CD8+ T cells showed clonal growth by week 6 at 0.1 to 3.0 mg/kg. Compared with others, partial responders at 0.1-3.0 mg/kg displayed clonal expansion among the lowest. On average, CD8+ T cells had more expanded clones than CD4+.

Details on this clone: Its matching antigen is unknown.

Some clones are missing from TCRdb's copy, which holds only in-frame ones; the method was immunoSEQ multiplex PCR. The table records about 77,000 clones, around 88% of them present only once. Germline CDR1 and CDR2: SGHNT and YYREEE (reference sequence). V shed 2 bases, J shed 7 bases, and the junction held 10 bases outside the gene matches. This CDR3 is 15 amino acids long. The source is an adult with an advanced solid tumor such as melanoma, head and neck, liver or kidney cancer. V usage is TRBV5-4 and J usage is TRBJ1-2, with TRBD1 matching 8 bases. Here the sequenced sample was CD4+ or CD8+ T cells sorted from blood, taken in a trial of the OX40 agonist ivuxolimab. This CDR3 reads CASSLNQGAQSGYTF. The CDR3 nucleotides are TGTGCCAGCAGCTTAAATCAGGGGGCGCAGAGTGGCTACACCTTC.